The 5 T cell receptor beta chains in this list originate from one sample, sequenced in a study of cytomegalovirus exposure and HLA in healthy donors. 13 Jbeta primers and 60 Vbeta primers were used for the PCR. Some clones are missing from TCRdb's copy, which holds only in-frame ones; the method was immunoSEQ multiplex PCR. The profile shows 150,000 or so clones, nearly 10% of them singletons. Input material: PBMCs. These receptors were taken from a man in his fifties in good health and CMV-seronegative.

In this sample, this clone turned up a few times. This chain uses TRBV5-3 with TRBJ1-5; 10 nucleotides agree with TRBD1. TRBV5-3 is assigned to the ORF class and has an uncertain function. The length of the CDR3 is 17 residues. The junction had 16 bases not matched to a gene; V was cut back by 8 bases and J by 5 bases. The CDR3 sequence: CASFTSTGGDPHQPQHF. CDR3 coding DNA: TGTGCCAGCTTCACATCGACAGGGGGCGATCCTCATCAGCCCCAGCATTTT.

This rearrangement joins TRBV18 to TRBJ1-1, with TRBD1 identical over 10 bases. Unmatched junction bases numbered 4, after V lost 5 bases and J lost 1 base. This CDR3 spans 15 amino acids. Germline assignment: CDR1 KGHSH and CDR2 LQKENI. CDR3 coding DNA: TGTGCCAGCTCAATCCGGACAGGGGGGAACACTGAAGCTTTCTTT. It translates to CASSIRTGGNTEAFF.

V is TRBV4-1 and J is TRBJ2-6; TRBD1 matches 9 bases. CDR1 MGHRA and CDR2 YSYEKL come from the germline V gene. The CDR3 sequence is 20 residues long. Germline trimming cut 3 bases from V and 0 bases from J; bases unmatched to any gene: 12. The CDR3 region is CASSHYLGQGQLSGANVLTF. CDR3 in DNA: TGCGCCAGCAGCCACTACTTGGGACAGGGTCAACTCTCTGGGGCCAACGTCCTGACTTTC.

This clone was detected a few times. The chain joins TRBV2 to TRBJ2-1, with D perhaps TRBD2 (5 bases). Germline CDR1 is SNHLY and CDR2 is FYNNEI. The CDR3 is 17 amino acids. The V end was cut by 6 bases, the J end by 6 bases, with 24 bases between. CDR3 nucleotides: TGTGCCAGCAGGGAACGGGGAGCCCGAACGAACGGCAATGAGCAGTTCTTC. This encodes CASRERGARTNGNEQFF.

In its sample, this clone was seen a few times. The V call is TRBV19, the J call TRBJ1-4; D is possibly TRBD1 (6 bases). The germline V gene has CDR1 LNHDA and CDR2 SQIVND (reference sequence). This CDR3 spans 14 amino acids. V lost 6 bases, J lost 8 bases, and 16 bases lay in between. The CDR3 sequence: CASRDNRVGEKLFF. The CDR3 coding sequence is TGTGCCAGTAGGGACAACAGGGTTGGGGAAAAACTGTTTTTT.